Each of the 31 T cell receptor beta chains below was sequenced from the same sample in a study of cytomegalovirus exposure and HLA in healthy donors. Libraries were prepared by immunoSEQ multiplex PCR; TCRdb keeps only in-frame clonotypes and omits some of them. This sample yields about 140,000 clones, of which about 91% are seen a single time; about 7.9% belongs to the top ten. The sample consisted of PBMCs. Source of these receptors: a woman between 18 and 29 years old in good health and CMV-seropositive.

This chain's CDR3 is CASSAGRVLNTEAFF. The CDR3 DNA sequence: TGTGCCAGCAGTGCCGGCAGGGTCCTTAACACTGAAGCTTTCTTT. The chain couples TRBV2 to TRBJ1-1; the D gene is possibly TRBD1 (5 bases). CDR1 and CDR2 (germline): SNHLY, FYNNEI. The CDR3 is 15 residues long. With 4 bases removed from V and 2 bases from J, the gap between germline ends came to 14 bases.

CDR3 sequence (DNA): TGTGCCTGGACGGGGATGCGCGGCTACACCTTC. As protein: CAWTGMRGYTF. V and J are TRBV30 and TRBJ1-2; D is unresolved. The V end lost 4 bases, the J end lost 8 bases, and 11 bases lay between the germline ends. The CDR3 has 11 amino acids. The germline CDR1 and CDR2 sequences are GTSNPN and SVGIG (reference sequence).

The CDR3 nucleotides read TGTGCCAGCAGCGTAGAAGCGGGACTTTACACTGAAGCTTTCTTT. Protein sequence: CASSVEAGLYTEAFF. The chain carries TRBV9 and TRBJ1-1, with D possibly matching TRBD1 (5 bases). Germline V gene sequence: CDR1 SGDLS, CDR2 YYNGEE. The CDR3 loop spans 15 amino acids. V gave up 0 bases and J gave up 3 bases, with 12 bases separating them. Using reference TRBV9 and TRBJ1-1 for the parts outside the CDR3, the full variable domain is DSGVTQTPKHLITATGQRVTLRCSPRSGDLSVYWYQQSLDQGLQFLIQYYNGEERAKGNILERFSAQQFPDLHSELNLSSLELGDSALYFCASSVEAGLYTEAFFGQGTRLTVV.

The genes are TRBV11-2 and TRBJ2-1; 8 bases match TRBD2. J gave up 5 bases and V 3 bases, and 6 bases lay outside the gene matches. CDR3 size: 15 residues. Germline assignment: CDR1 SGHAT and CDR2 FQNNGV. CDR3 loop: CASSFPLAGNNEQFF. The CDR3 DNA reads TGTGCCAGCAGCTTCCCCCTAGCGGGTAACAATGAGCAGTTCTTC.

This chain joins TRBV9 and TRBJ1-5; no reliable D call. The length of the CDR3 is 14 residues. The V and J ends lost 3 bases and 1 base respectively, with 8 bases between them. The germline V gene encodes CDR1 SGDLS and CDR2 YYNGEE. In DNA form, the CDR3 reads TGTGCCAGCAGCGCGGGCGGGAGCAATCAGCCCCAGCATTTT. Amino acid sequence: CASSAGGSNQPQHF.

The chain combines TRBV27 with TRBJ2-1, with a weak D call TRBD1 (6 bases). The germline V gene has CDR1 MNHEY and CDR2 SMNVEV (reference sequence). CDR3 length equals 12 residues. V was cut by 6 bases and J by 10 bases, with 13 bases left in between. CDR3 protein: CASRGQAREQFF. The CDR3 nucleotides are TGTGCCAGCAGGGGACAAGCGAGAGAGCAGTTCTTC.

The V gene is TRBV2, the J gene TRBJ2-7; 10 positions match TRBD1. There are 14 residues in the CDR3. Germline assignment: CDR1 SNHLY and CDR2 FYNNEI. J gave up 2 bases and V 6 bases, and 4 bases lay outside the gene matches. This chain's CDR3 is CASSPGQGPYEQYF. The CDR3, as DNA: TGTGCCAGCAGCCCGGGACAGGGGCCCTACGAGCAGTACTTC.

The CDR3 region is CASHAAENIQYF. CDR3 DNA sequence: TGTGCCAGTCATGCGGCTGAAAACATTCAGTACTTC. The chain uses TRBV6-6 and TRBJ2-4; D remains unclear. The germline V gene has CDR1 MNHNY and CDR2 SVGAGI (reference sequence). V was shortened by 9 bases and J by 5 bases, with 11 bases between the two germline ends. The CDR3 is made up of 12 amino acids.

The V call is TRBV9, the J call TRBJ1-2; D gene unclear. The V end lost 3 bases, the J end lost 8 bases, and 14 bases lay between the germline ends. The germline V gene encodes CDR1 SGDLS and CDR2 YYNGEE. The CDR3 totals 13 residues. CDR3 sequence reads: CASSGRVELGYTF. The CDR3 nucleotides are TGTGCCAGCAGCGGGAGAGTGGAGTTGGGCTACACCTTC.

The rearrangement uses TRBV28 and TRBJ1-5; D is ambiguous. The V and J ends lost 3 bases and 8 bases respectively, with 5 bases between them. CDR1 and CDR2 from the germline V gene are MDHEN and SYDVKM. CDR3 size: 11 residues. The CDR3 region has the DNA TGTGCCAGCAGTTTGTATGAGCCCCAGCATTTT. This codes for CASSLYEPQHF.

The V and J genes are TRBV7-2 and TRBJ2-7; 11 bases are shared with TRBD1. J lost 3 bases, V lost 1 base, and 2 bases had no gene match. The CDR3 sequence is 15 residues long. CDR1 is SGHTA, CDR2 FQGNSA, per germline. The CDR3 region is CASSLGGTGGYEQYF. As DNA, the CDR3 is TGTGCCAGCAGCTTAGGAGGGACAGGGGGCTACGAGCAGTACTTC.

The rearrangement links TRBV19 to TRBJ2-7; TRBD2 matches at 11 bases. The junction had 4 bases not matched to a gene; V was cut back by 4 bases and J by 5 bases. The CDR3 is 14 amino acids. Germline V gene sequence: CDR1 LNHDA, CDR2 SQIVND (reference sequence). The CDR3 DNA reads TGTGCCAGTAGTAGGCTAGCGGGAGGAGACGAGCAGTACTTC. Protein product: CASSRLAGGDEQYF.

This clone has only a few counts. This sequence joins TRBV4-3 and TRBJ2-7, with TRBD1 identical over 9 bases. The junction had 3 bases not matched to a gene; V was cut back by 4 bases and J by 2 bases. The CDR3 has 14 residues. Germline V lookup: CDR1 LGHNA, CDR2 YSLEER. In DNA form, the CDR3 reads TGCGCCAGCAGCCTAGGACAGGGGACCTACGAGCAGTACTTC. Translation gives CASSLGQGTYEQYF.

This chain uses TRBV20-1 with TRBJ2-7; no reliable D call. The germline V and J ends were trimmed by 4 bases and 2 bases, with 6 bases remaining between them. The CDR3 runs 11 residues. Germline CDR1 DFQATT, CDR2 SNEGSKA (reference sequence). CDR3 nucleotide sequence: TGCAGTGCTACCCCTGCCTACGAGCAGTACTTC. It is translated as CSATPAYEQYF.

This chain uses TRBV30 with TRBJ1-5; D might be TRBD1 (6 bases). This CDR3 contains 14 residues. Germline CDR1 reads GTSNPN; CDR2 reads SVGIG (reference sequence). V was clipped by 0 bases and J by 2 bases, with 8 bases between them. CDR3 DNA sequence: TGTGCCTGGAGTGTAGGGGGGGGCAATCAGCCCCAGCATTTT. This encodes CAWSVGGGNQPQHF.

This chain joins TRBV28 and TRBJ1-2; 12 nucleotides line up with TRBD1. The CDR3 is 18 residues long. Germline V gene sequence: CDR1 MDHEN, CDR2 SYDVKM. V lost 8 bases, J lost 4 bases, and 17 bases stayed unmatched. The CDR3: CASGRVGTGGPRGYGYTF. CDR3 nucleotide sequence: TGTGCCAGCGGGCGGGTTGGGACAGGGGGCCCTCGGGGCTATGGCTACACCTTC.

This CDR3 is CASSLDLAGSSYNEQFF. The CDR3 DNA follows: TGCGCCAGCAGCTTGGACCTAGCGGGAAGCTCCTACAATGAGCAGTTCTTC. The rearrangement joins TRBV5-1 to TRBJ2-1; 9 positions agree with TRBD2. The V gene's germline CDR1 is SGHRS and CDR2 YFSETQ. J gave up 0 bases and V 0 bases, and 4 bases lay outside the gene matches. The CDR3 runs to 17 residues.

J is TRBJ2-5 and V is TRBV5-1; D possibly corresponds to TRBD2 (6 bases). Trimming shortened V by 1 base and J by 2 bases, and 15 bases separated the two germline ends. This CDR3 spans 16 amino acids. The V gene's germline CDR1 is SGHRS and CDR2 YFSETQ. The CDR3 loop reads CASSLLPRRAQETQYF. In nucleotides, the CDR3 is TGCGCCAGCAGCTTGCTCCCCCGGAGGGCTCAAGAGACCCAGTACTTC. The whole variable domain, filled in from reference TRBV5-1 and TRBJ2-5, reads KAGVTQTPRYLIKTRGQQVTLSCSPISGHRSVSWYQQTPGQGLQFLFEYFSETQRNKGNFPGRFSGRQFSNSRSEMNVSTLELGDSALYLCASSLLPRRAQETQYFGPGTRLLVL.

The chain joins TRBV6-1 to TRBJ2-1; TRBD2 matches 10 bases. In germline, CDR1 is MNHNS, CDR2 SASEGT. The CDR3 is 14 residues long. Losses at the gene ends were 3 bases for V and 5 bases for J; bases not matched to a gene: 1. The CDR3 spells CASSDTSGDNEQFF. As DNA, the CDR3 is TGTGCCAGCAGTGATACTAGCGGGGACAATGAGCAGTTCTTC.

V and J are TRBV27 and TRBJ1-2, with 11 bases identical to TRBD1. Germline CDR1 MNHEY, CDR2 SMNVEV (reference sequence). The ends lost 4 bases at V and 4 bases at J; junction bases unmatched: 11. This CDR3 has 17 amino acids. CDR3 amino acids: CASSSWTGGGLGYGYTF. The CDR3 DNA reads as TGTGCCAGCAGTTCGTGGACAGGGGGCGGGTTGGGCTATGGCTACACCTTC.

This sequence joins TRBV11-2 and TRBJ1-1; TRBD1 is a possible D gene (6 bases). Per germline, CDR1 SGHAT and CDR2 FQNNGV. This CDR3 is built from 16 residues. With 2 bases removed from V and 0 bases from J, the gap between germline ends came to 13 bases. CDR3 loop: CASSLIQGPLNTEAFF. In DNA form, the CDR3 reads TGTGCCAGCAGCTTAATACAGGGACCCTTGAACACTGAAGCTTTCTTT. Together with reference TRBV11-2 and TRBJ1-1, the CDR3 gives the full variable domain: EAGVAQSPRYKIIEKRQSVAFWCNPISGHATLYWYQQILGQGPKLLIQFQNNGVVDDSQLPKDRFSAERLKGVDSTLKIQPAKLEDSAVYLCASSLIQGPLNTEAFFGQGTRLTVV.

A few counts support this clone. This chain connects TRBV2 to TRBJ2-7, with D hard to call. The CDR3 length is 11 residues. Trimming shortened V by 2 bases and J by 7 bases, and 6 bases separated the two germline ends. Germline CDR1 reads SNHLY; CDR2 reads FYNNEI. CDR3 sequence: CASSENGEQYF. The CDR3 nucleotides are TGTGCCAGCAGTGAAAACGGGGAGCAGTACTTC. Complete variable domain (other parts from reference TRBV2 and TRBJ2-7): EPEVTQTPSHQVTQMGQEVILRCVPISNHLYFYWYRQILGQKVEFLVSFYNNEISEKSEIFDDQFSVERPDGSNFTLKIRSTKLEDSAMYFCASSENGEQYFGPGTRLTVT.

V and J are TRBV2 and TRBJ2-1, with 10 bases lining up with TRBD2. With V trimmed by 4 bases and J by 3 bases, 15 bases remained unmatched. There are 19 residues in the CDR3. Germline loops: CDR1 SNHLY, CDR2 FYNNEI. The CDR3 DNA is TGTGCCAGCAGTGGCTCGTCCCAAGGACTAGCGGATCGCTACAATGAGCAGTTCTTC. Protein sequence: CASSGSSQGLADRYNEQFF.

The table lists this clone with a count of one. This chain links TRBV4-1 with TRBJ2-3; TRBD2 is a possible D gene (6 bases). Trimming shortened V by 4 bases and J by 4 bases, and 24 bases separated the two germline ends. The germline V gene encodes CDR1 MGHRA and CDR2 YSYEKL. The CDR3 contains 18 residues. Here the CDR3 DNA reads TGCGCCAGCAGCCCTTACATCGGAACGGGAGTCCGCCCAGATACGCAGTATTTT. Residues: CASSPYIGTGVRPDTQYF.

The CDR3 DNA follows: TGCGCCAGCAGCTTGGGCCCCGGGACAGGGCGTCACCGGGGGGGCTACACCTTC. It translates to CASSLGPGTGRHRGGYTF. This chain links TRBV5-1 with TRBJ1-2, with 9 bases aligning to TRBD1. The ends lost 0 bases at V and 8 bases at J; junction bases unmatched: 17. Germline V gene data show CDR1 as SGHRS and CDR2 as YFSETQ. This CDR3 spans 18 amino acids. Based on the CDR3 plus reference TRBV5-1 and TRBJ1-2, the full variable domain is KAGVTQTPRYLIKTRGQQVTLSCSPISGHRSVSWYQQTPGQGLQFLFEYFSETQRNKGNFPGRFSGRQFSNSRSEMNVSTLELGDSALYLCASSLGPGTGRHRGGYTFGSGTRLTVV.

This clone occurred a few times. The chain joins TRBV5-1 to TRBJ1-6; D is perhaps TRBD1 (5 bases). Germline lookup yields CDR1 SGHRS and CDR2 YFSETQ. The CDR3 runs 13 residues. V was pared by 4 bases and J by 10 bases, with 12 bases between. CDR3 in amino acids: CASSPRGESPLHF. The CDR3 DNA follows: TGCGCCAGCAGCCCCCGGGGGGAATCACCCCTCCACTTT.

This clone is a singleton in its sample. The chain is built from TRBV30 and TRBJ2-1, with 12 bases identical to TRBD2. Germline-derived CDR1 and CDR2 are GTSNPN and SVGIG (reference sequence). CDR3 length equals 13 residues. Trimming at V came to 3 bases and at J to 10 bases, leaving 4 bases not matched to a gene. The CDR3 loop reads CAWRGLAGREQFF. CDR3 in DNA: TGTGCCTGGAGAGGACTAGCGGGAAGGGAGCAGTTCTTC. Full variable domain (remainder filled in from reference TRBV30 and TRBJ2-1): SQTIHQWPATLVQPVGSPLSLECTVEGTSNPNLYWYRQAAGRGLQLLFYSVGIGQISSEVPQNLSASRPQDRQFILSSKKLLLSDSGFYLCAWRGLAGREQFFGPGTRLTVL.

The chain uses TRBV2 and TRBJ2-1; the D gene is possibly TRBD2 (7 bases). CDR1 SNHLY and CDR2 FYNNEI come from the germline V gene. The CDR3 is 15 amino acids. V lost 6 bases and J lost 6, with 18 bases in between. CDR3 sequence: CASSPVGGAFNEQFF. The CDR3 DNA reads TGTGCCAGCAGCCCCGTGGGGGGGGCCTTCAATGAGCAGTTCTTC.

This clone came up once. The chain links TRBV18 to TRBJ1-2; 7 bases match TRBD1. The CDR3 has 15 residues. Germline CDR1 and CDR2: KGHSH and LQKENI. V was clipped by 3 bases and J by 1 base; unmatched bases: 5. The CDR3 loop is CASSPSGQLNYGYTF. In DNA form, the CDR3 reads TGTGCCAGCTCACCTTCGGGACAGCTTAACTATGGCTACACCTTC.

The V gene is TRBV7-9, the J gene TRBJ2-2, with TRBD1 identical over 9 bases. The trim removed 6 bases at V and 1 base at J, leaving 6 bases unmatched. The CDR3 is 16 amino acids. Germline V gene data show CDR1 as SEHNR and CDR2 as FQNEAQ (reference sequence). CDR3 DNA: TGTGCCAGCAGGAAACCGGGACAGGGGAACACCGGGGAGCTGTTTTTT. Amino acids: CASRKPGQGNTGELFF.

The table lists this clone with a few counts. V usage is TRBV6-1 and J usage is TRBJ2-3; a weak D match, TRBD1 (5 bases). The CDR3 covers 14 residues. Per the germline V gene, CDR1 is MNHNS and CDR2 is SASEGT. Trimming took 6 bases from V and 0 from J, leaving 10 bases between them. CDR3 nucleotide sequence: TGTGCCAGCAGCCGGACATCTAGCACAGATACGCAGTATTTT. Protein sequence: CASSRTSSTDTQYF.